The T cell receptor (beta chain) under discussion was sequenced for a study of blood T cell repertoires in COVID-19. Libraries were prepared by immunoSEQ multiplex PCR; TCRdb keeps only in-frame clonotypes and omits some of them. This table holds about 98,000 clones, nearly 90% found once. What was sequenced was peripheral blood. The receptor was isolated from a man between 65 and 85 years old with acute or convalescent COVID-19.

The CDR3 reads CASSEGQGHQPQHF. The CDR3 region has the DNA TGCGCCAGCAGTGAGGGGCAGGGGCATCAGCCCCAGCATTTT. The chain uses TRBV10-2 and TRBJ1-5; D perhaps matches TRBD1 (6 bases). The germline V gene encodes CDR1 WSHSY and CDR2 SAAADI. This CDR3 contains 14 residues. Trimming took 2 bases from V and 5 from J, leaving 10 bases between them.